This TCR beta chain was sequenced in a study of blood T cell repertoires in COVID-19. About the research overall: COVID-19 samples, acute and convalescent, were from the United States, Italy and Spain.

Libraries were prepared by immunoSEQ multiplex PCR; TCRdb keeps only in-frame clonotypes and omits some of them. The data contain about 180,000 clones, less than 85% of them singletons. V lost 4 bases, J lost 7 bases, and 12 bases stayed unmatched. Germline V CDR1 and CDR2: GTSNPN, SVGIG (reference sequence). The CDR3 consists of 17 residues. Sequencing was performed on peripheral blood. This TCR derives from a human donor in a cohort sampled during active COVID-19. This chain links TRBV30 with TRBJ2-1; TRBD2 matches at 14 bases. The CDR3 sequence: CAWTRGTTSGGANEQFF. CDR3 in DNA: TGTGCCTGGACCCGAGGGACGACTAGCGGGGGGGCTAATGAGCAGTTCTTC.